Listed here are 7 T cell receptor beta chains from one sample, sequenced in a study of spatial heterogeneity in lung cancer (dated by TCRdb to between 2017 and 2020). In light of the paper, this sample's time point label describes: blood at routine non-recurrence follow-up after resection. Libraries were constructed by 5' RACE. Sequencing used a NextSeq 500. TCRdb itself trimmed the public reads at Q25 with fastp, ran MiXCR and retained productive beta chains. Every entry covers one CDR3 protein and lists the most common genes and DNA from its rows. The sample table shows 25,000 or so distinct CDR3 sequences, and roughly 5.4% are seen once. The biggest ten clones account for 24% of the sample. Source: PBMCs, taken at follow-up. The receptors derive from a female donor with early-stage non-small cell lung cancer.

J is TRBJ1-2 and V is TRBV27; 7 positions match TRBD1. CDR1 and CDR2 (germline): MNHEY, SMNVEV (reference sequence). The CDR3 runs to 12 residues. J lost 7 bases, V lost 4 bases, and 3 bases had no gene match. The CDR3 DNA follows: TGTGCCAGCAGTTATGCAGGGGGTGGCTACACCTTC. It encodes CASSYAGGGYTF.

Ten or more counts support this clonotype. The rearrangement links TRBV29-1 to TRBJ2-3, with unresolved D. In germline, CDR1 is SQVTM, CDR2 ANQGSEA. This CDR3 is 12 amino acids long. V was cut by 3 bases and J by 5 bases, with 9 bases left in between. The CDR3 reads CSVDHAIDTQYF. As DNA, the CDR3 is TGCAGCGTTGACCATGCTATAGATACGCAGTATTTT.

This clonotype occurred many times. This chain connects TRBV30 to TRBJ2-7; TRBD2 is a possible D gene (6 bases). The germline V gene has CDR1 GTSNPN and CDR2 SVGIG (reference sequence). CDR3 length equals 13 residues. Between the trimmed V and J ends, which lost 1 base and 5 bases, there was a span of 12 bases. The CDR3 DNA sequence: TGTGCCTGGAGTGCGGACTACGGGAACGAGCAGTACTTC. It encodes CAWSADYGNEQYF.

This clonotype has a count of ten or more. Written as DNA, the CDR3 is TGCGCCAGCAGCCAAGCCGGACTCTCGGGAGATACGCAGTATTTT. Translating gives CASSQAGLSGDTQYF. The chain carries TRBV4-3 and TRBJ2-3, with a possible D match to TRBD2 (5 bases). Per the germline V gene, CDR1 is LGHNA and CDR2 is YSLEER. The length of the CDR3 is 15 residues. The V end was cut by 1 base, the J end by 5 bases, with 13 bases between.

This chain joins TRBV18 and TRBJ2-3, with 8 nucleotides matching TRBD2. The CDR3 consists of 15 residues. With V trimmed by 3 bases and J by 6 bases, 8 bases remained unmatched. CDR1 and CDR2 (germline): KGHSH, LQKENI. Here the CDR3 DNA reads TGTGCCAGCTCACCTAGCGGGATGATCCGGGATACGCAGTATTTT. Its translation is CASSPSGMIRDTQYF.

This clonotype was recorded many times. The chain carries TRBV7-7 and TRBJ1-5; D gene uncertain. CDR1 is SSHAT and CDR2 is FNYEAQ in the germline V gene (reference sequence). V was cut by 1 base and J by 6 bases, with 4 bases left in between. The length of the CDR3 is 12 residues. In nucleotides, the CDR3 is TGTGCCAGCAGCTTAGAGGTTCAGCCCCAGCATTTT. Residues: CASSLEVQPQHF.

This clonotype occurred many times. The chain joins TRBV5-1 to TRBJ2-3; 9 bases fit TRBD2. Germline V lookup: CDR1 SGHRS, CDR2 YFSETQ. The CDR3 length is 16 residues. V dropped 0 bases and J dropped 5; count of bases not matched to a gene: 7. In DNA form, the CDR3 reads TGCGCCAGCAGCTTGGGCGCTAGCGGGAATAGAGATACGCAGTATTTT. Protein: CASSLGASGNRDTQYF.